The next 11 T cell receptor beta chains were all read from a single sample in a study of shared clonotypes between healthy human individuals (dated by TCRdb to 2019 to 2021). Library prep was done by the immunoSEQ multiplex PCR assay. Drawn from immuneACCESS, this table holds only the in-frame rearrangements with V and J called that TCRdb kept. Clones are partly lost; checked studies trace under half to an unresolved V gene and leave the rest unexplained. In this sample the table shows almost 750,000 clones, about two thirds of which occur a single time. The ten largest make up approximately 1.7% of the sample. Sequenced material: memory CD4+ T cells sorted from blood. The cell subset or site tag for this specimen amounts to: CD45RA-negative fraction. The source is a woman in her 30s in good health.

This clone has just one count. This chain's CDR3 is CASSQDQGGADYGYTF. CDR3 nucleotide sequence: TGCGCCAGCAGCCAAGATCAGGGGGGGGCAGACTATGGCTACACCTTC. This rearrangement joins TRBV4-1 to TRBJ1-2; TRBD1 matches 7 bases. The J segment lost 3 bases and the V segment lost 0 bases, leaving 7 bases of the junction unmatched. This CDR3 has 16 amino acids. Germline V lookup: CDR1 MGHRA, CDR2 YSYEKL.

The chain combines TRBV28 with TRBJ2-1; D assignment may be TRBD1 or TRBD2 (5 bases each). Between the trimmed V and J ends, which lost 2 bases and 8 bases, there was a span of 10 bases. This CDR3 contains 13 residues. Germline loops: CDR1 MDHEN, CDR2 SYDVKM. DNA of the CDR3: TGTGCCAGCAGTTTAGTAGGGGACGATGAGCAGTTCTTC. This codes for CASSLVGDDEQFF.

The rearrangement links TRBV7-9 to TRBJ1-1; possibly TRBD1 for D (6 bases). Deletions cut 6 bases from V and 4 bases from J, with 15 bases between. CDR3 length: 14 residues. Germline V gene data show CDR1 as SEHNR and CDR2 as FQNEAQ (reference sequence). CDR3 residues: CASREVSGATEAFF. In DNA form, the CDR3 reads TGTGCCAGCAGAGAGGTTTCAGGGGCCACTGAAGCTTTCTTT.

Concerning this clone: This specimen includes other DNA sequences encoding the same CDR3. The chain employs TRBV2 and TRBJ2-1, with TRBD2 identical over 12 bases. The junction had 4 bases not matched to a gene; V was cut back by 6 bases and J by 4 bases. CDR1 is SNHLY and CDR2 is FYNNEI in the germline V gene. The CDR3 totals 15 residues. The DNA of the CDR3 is TGTGCCAGCAGCGTACTAGCGGGAGGTTACAATGAGCAGTTCTTC. It yields the protein CASSVLAGGYNEQFF.

The chain uses TRBV11-2 and TRBJ2-5; 8 nucleotides agree with TRBD2. Germline loops: CDR1 SGHAT, CDR2 FQNNGV. This CDR3 region has 15 residues. The ends lost 5 bases at V and 1 base at J; junction bases unmatched: 6. The CDR3 DNA sequence: TGTGCCAGCAGCGGACTCGGACTAGCCCAAGAGACCCAGTACTTC. It encodes CASSGLGLAQETQYF.

The V and J genes are TRBV28 and TRBJ2-7; D remains unclear. Deletions cut 6 bases from V and 7 bases from J, with 16 bases between. Germline assignment: CDR1 MDHEN and CDR2 SYDVKM. CDR3 size: 13 residues. The CDR3 loop reads CASSALPGPEQYF. The CDR3 DNA reads TGTGCCAGCAGCGCCCTTCCGGGCCCTGAGCAGTACTTC.

The chain couples TRBV11-2 to TRBJ1-4; D is ambiguous. Germline CDR1 SGHAT, CDR2 FQNNGV. The V and J ends lost 1 base and 7 bases respectively, with 13 bases between them. The CDR3 contains 15 residues. The CDR3 protein is CASSLARAVGEKLFF. In DNA form, the CDR3 reads TGTGCCAGCAGCTTAGCGCGGGCGGTTGGTGAAAAACTGTTTTTT.

This clone turned up a few times. The V and J genes are TRBV6-5 and TRBJ1-1; D is unresolved. Germline CDR1 reads MNHEY; CDR2 reads SVGAGI. The CDR3 extends over 13 amino acids. Trimming removed 0 bases from V and 1 base from J, with 3 bases in between. CDR3 nucleotides: TGTGCCAGCAGTTACTCCTGGAACACTGAAGCTTTCTTT. Protein: CASSYSWNTEAFF.

The J gene is TRBJ2-7, the V gene TRBV6-1, with D perhaps matching TRBD2 (5 bases). V shed 4 bases and J shed 3 bases, with 13 bases lying between them. Germline-derived CDR1 and CDR2 are MNHNS and SASEGT. This CDR3 has 14 amino acids. The CDR3 here is CASSAGLRIYEQYF. The CDR3 region has the DNA TGTGCCAGCAGTGCCGGACTGAGGATCTACGAGCAGTACTTC.

This chain links TRBV6-6 with TRBJ1-1, with TRBD1 identical over 9 bases. This CDR3 is built from 14 residues. CDR1 and CDR2 (germline): MNHNY, SVGAGI (reference sequence). The V gene end was trimmed by 6 bases and the J gene end by 1 base; junction bases not matched to a gene: 3. CDR3 DNA sequence: TGTGCCAGCAGGGACAGGGGAGGGAACACTGAAGCTTTCTTT. It translates to CASRDRGGNTEAFF.

The chain combines TRBV27 with TRBJ1-5, with D possibly TRBD1 on 6 matching bases. The CDR3 covers 16 residues. The V end was cut by 5 bases, the J end by 0 bases, with 14 bases between. From germline, CDR1 is MNHEY and CDR2 SMNVEV (reference sequence). Written as DNA, the CDR3 is TGTGCCAGCAGTGGAACGGGACAATATAGCAATCAGCCCCAGCATTTT. It translates to CASSGTGQYSNQPQHF.